A selection of T cell receptor beta chains follows, all from one sample in a study of T cell responses to AZD1222 COVID-19 vaccine. Libraries were prepared by immunoSEQ multiplex PCR; TCRdb keeps only in-frame clonotypes and omits some of them. The sample carries around 140,000 clones, 70% to 90% recorded once. The material sequenced was peripheral blood, taken on day 0 of AZD1222 vaccination. The receptors were sampled from an adult in good health. Both conserved end residues are part of each CDR3. The order of the fields is clone size, J gene, D gene, V gene, CDR3 DNA, CDR3 protein. The D gene is left open where the match is weak. Some rows have no size entry. The others give once, few or many, or a class for an expanded clone.

.	TRBJ1-3	.	TRBV2	TGTGCCAGCAGTGATGAGGGTGGAAACACCATATATTTT	CASSDEGGNTIYF
.	TRBJ2-2	TRBD2	TRBV5-4	TGTGCCAGCAGCTTGCCTAGCGGGAGCACCGGGGAGCTGTTTTTT	CASSLPSGSTGELFF
.	TRBJ2-5	.	TRBV7-2	TGTGCCAGCAGCTTAGCGGGGGCAGGGGAGACCCAGTACTTC	CASSLAGAGETQYF
once	TRBJ1-2	TRBD1	TRBV6-5	TGTGCCAGCAGTTCAGGGGGCGCCGACTATGGCTACACCTTC	CASSSGGADYGYTF
.	TRBJ2-7	.	TRBV28	TGTGCCAGCAACGAATCGGGACCTTCCCGCGAGCAGTACTTC	CASNESGPSREQYF
.	TRBJ2-7	.	TRBV5-5	TGTGCCAGCAGCTTGGTCAGCCAGGGAATCTACGAGCAGTACTTC	CASSLVSQGIYEQYF
.	TRBJ2-7	TRBD1	TRBV9	TGTGCCAGCAGCGTAGGGGACAGGGTTCCGGGTGAGCAGTACTTC	CASSVGDRVPGEQYF
.	TRBJ2-1	.	TRBV5-4	TGTGCCAGCAGCTTCTTAAGGGGAGCAAGCTCCTACAATGAGCAGTTCTTC	CASSFLRGASSYNEQFF
.	TRBJ1-5	TRBD1	TRBV6-5	TGTGCCAGCAGTCTAACAGAACAGGGGGATCAGCCCCAGCATTTT	CASSLTEQGDQPQHF
.	TRBJ1-2	.	TRBV27	TGTGCCAGCAGTAAACAGGGATGGGGAGGCTACACCTTC	CASSKQGWGGYTF
.	TRBJ1-1	.	TRBV6-5	TGTGCCAGCAGCCAACAGGGAAACACTGAAGCTTTCTTT	CASSQQGNTEAFF
.	TRBJ2-1	TRBD2	TRBV4-3	TGCGCCAGCAGCCAAGATTGGGCCCCGGGACTAGCGGCCTCCTACAATGAGCAGTTCTTC	CASSQDWAPGLAASYNEQFF
.	TRBJ1-1	.	TRBV24-1	TGTGCCACCAGTGACCCTGGCCTTAACACTGAAGCTTTCTTT	CATSDPGLNTEAFF
.	TRBJ1-2	.	TRBV19	TGTGCCAGTAGTATAGTCGGCACCCCTAGGTATGGCTACACCTTC	CASSIVGTPRYGYTF
.	TRBJ2-6	.	TRBV6-2/TRBV6-3	TGTGCCAGCAGTCGGTCAGGGGCCAACGTCCTGACTTTC	CASSRSGANVLTF
.	TRBJ2-7	.	TRBV11-2	TGTGCCAGCAGCCGGAGAGCCCGGGCGGTCTACGAGCAGTACTTC	CASSRRARAVYEQYF
.	TRBJ2-1	.	TRBV9	TGTGCCAGCAGCGTAGGCGGTACCCGCTCCTACAATGAGCAGTTCTTC	CASSVGGTRSYNEQFF
.	TRBJ1-2	TRBD1	TRBV28	TGTGCCAGCAGTTTAGGCGACAGGGGATATGGCTACACCTTC	CASSLGDRGYGYTF
.	TRBJ2-7	TRBD1	TRBV5-5	TGTGCCAGCAGCTCTCAGACAGGGGGCCGAGGGGAGCAGTACTTC	CASSSQTGGRGEQYF
.	TRBJ2-7	TRBD1	TRBV5-6	TGTGCCAGCAGTTCTACCGACAGGGCCGAGCAGTACTTC	CASSSTDRAEQYF
.	TRBJ1-4	.	TRBV6-5	TGTGCCAGCAGAAGGGGGAGACGGGATAATGAAAAACTGTTTTTT	CASRRGRRDNEKLFF
.	TRBJ1-3	TRBD1	TRBV28	TGTGCCAGCAGTTTACCCACAGGGGATTATGGAAACACCATATATTTT	CASSLPTGDYGNTIYF
.	TRBJ1-3	.	TRBV6-5	TGTGCCAGCACTTATCAAGGCAGCTCTGGAAACACCATATATTTT	CASTYQGSSGNTIYF
.	TRBJ2-7	.	TRBV27	TGTGCCAGCAGACTCCGCGGCTCCTACGAGCAGTACTTC	CASRLRGSYEQYF
.	TRBJ2-1	.	TRBV9	TGTGCCAGCAGCGTAGCCTTAAATGAGCAGTTCTTC	CASSVALNEQFF
.	TRBJ2-5	.	TRBV19	TGTGCCAGTAGTGCCAACTGGGGGACCCAGTACTTC	CASSANWGTQYF
.	TRBJ1-2	.	TRBV15	TGTGCCACCAGCAGGGATAACTATGGCTACACCTTC	CATSRDNYGYTF
.	TRBJ1-5	.	TRBV6-2/TRBV6-3	TGTGCCAGCAGTCTCTACCCCGATCAGCCCCAGCATTTT	CASSLYPDQPQHF
.	TRBJ2-1	TRBD2	TRBV10-1	TGCGCCAGGAAAACGAGCGGGAGGGGTAGGGATGAGCAGTTCTTC	CARKTSGRGRDEQFF
.	TRBJ1-1	.	TRBV28	TGTGCCAGCAGTTTATCGGGCGGAGCTTTCTTT	CASSLSGGAFF
.	TRBJ2-7	.	TRBV6-1	TGTGCCAGCAGTGAGGCAGGGGCCAGTTTCTACGAGCAGTACTTC	CASSEAGASFYEQYF
once	TRBJ2-1	.	TRBV7-2	TGTGCCAGCAGCTTAAGTAGTAGTTACAATGAGCAGTTCTTC	CASSLSSSYNEQFF
.	TRBJ2-7	.	TRBV30	TGTGCCTGGAGTTATGGCCTAAGCTCCTACGAGCAGTACTTC	CAWSYGLSSYEQYF
.	TRBJ1-1	.	TRBV29-1	TGCAGCGTTGGCCCAGGGTGGGGGATGAACACTGAAGCTTTCTTT	CSVGPGWGMNTEAFF
.	TRBJ2-5	TRBD2	TRBV5-4	TGTGCCAGCAGCGCCAACCCGGGACTAGCTCGGGGTAAGACCCAGTACTTC	CASSANPGLARGKTQYF
.	TRBJ2-1	.	TRBV7-9	TGTGCCAGCAGTTTCGACCCCACGGCTGGTGAGCAGTTCTTC	CASSFDPTAGEQFF
.	TRBJ1-6	.	TRBV6-1	TGTGCCAGCAGTGAATATGCAGGGAATTCACCCCTCCACTTT	CASSEYAGNSPLHF
.	TRBJ2-5	.	TRBV5-5	TGTGCCAGCAGCTTGGGACTCTTGTCTGAGACCCAGTACTTC	CASSLGLLSETQYF
few	TRBJ1-1	.	TRBV3-1/TRBV3-2	TGTGCCAGCAGCCGAAGGGGAACTGAAGCTTTCTTT	CASSRRGTEAFF
.	TRBJ2-1	.	TRBV2	TGTGCCATAGGAGGGCCCTACAATGAGCAGTTCTTC	CAIGGPYNEQFF
.	TRBJ2-5	.	TRBV11-2	TGTGCCAGCAGCCCCCCGAACCCCAGGACCCAGTACTTC	CASSPPNPRTQYF
.	TRBJ2-5	TRBD2	TRBV9	TGTGCCAGCAGCGGAGGGACTAGCAGAAAAGAGACCCAGTACTTC	CASSGGTSRKETQYF
once	TRBJ2-2	.	TRBV24-1	TGTGCCACCTCCTCGACTTGGAGCGGGGAGCTGTTTTTT	CATSSTWSGELFF
.	TRBJ2-7	TRBD2	TRBV5-4	TGTGCCAGCAGCGCGACCGTTACTAGCGGGAACCACGAGCAGTACTTC	CASSATVTSGNHEQYF
few	TRBJ2-7	.	TRBV12-3/TRBV12-4	TGTGCCAGCAGTTTCCCCAGCGAGCAGTACTTC	CASSFPSEQYF
.	TRBJ1-4	TRBD1	TRBV7-8	TGTGCCAGCAGCCCCGGACAGGGGGGGACTAATGAAAAACTGTTTTTT	CASSPGQGGTNEKLFF